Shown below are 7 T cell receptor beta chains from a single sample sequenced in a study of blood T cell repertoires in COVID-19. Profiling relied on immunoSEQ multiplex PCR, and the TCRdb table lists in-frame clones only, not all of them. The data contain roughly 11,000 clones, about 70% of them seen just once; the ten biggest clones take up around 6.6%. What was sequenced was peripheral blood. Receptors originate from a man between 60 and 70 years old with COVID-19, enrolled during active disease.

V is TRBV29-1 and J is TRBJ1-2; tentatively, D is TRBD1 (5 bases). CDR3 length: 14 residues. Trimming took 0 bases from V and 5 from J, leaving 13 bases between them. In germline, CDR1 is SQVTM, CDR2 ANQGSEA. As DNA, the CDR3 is TGCAGCGTTGAAGATCCAGGACACGATTATGGCTACACCTTC. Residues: CSVEDPGHDYGYTF.

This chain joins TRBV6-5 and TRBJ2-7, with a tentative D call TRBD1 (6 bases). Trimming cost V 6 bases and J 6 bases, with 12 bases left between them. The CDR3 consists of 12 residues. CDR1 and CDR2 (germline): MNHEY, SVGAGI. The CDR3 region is CASSSNRAEQYF. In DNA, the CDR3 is TGTGCCAGCAGCTCCAACAGGGCCGAGCAGTACTTC.

The CDR3 DNA reads as TGTGCCAGCAGTTTACGACGCGACAGCACCGGGGAGCTGTTTTTT. It codes for CASSLRRDSTGELFF. The chain employs TRBV6-5 and TRBJ2-2; maybe TRBD1 (5 bases). The germline CDR1 and CDR2 sequences are MNHEY and SVGAGI. V gave up 4 bases and J gave up 4 bases, with 13 bases separating them. This CDR3 is 15 amino acids long.

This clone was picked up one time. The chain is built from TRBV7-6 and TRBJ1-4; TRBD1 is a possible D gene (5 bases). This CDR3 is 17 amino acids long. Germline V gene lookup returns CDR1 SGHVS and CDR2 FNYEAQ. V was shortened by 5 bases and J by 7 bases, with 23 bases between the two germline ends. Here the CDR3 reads CASSQPGLGLLSEKLFF. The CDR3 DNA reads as TGTGCCAGCAGCCAGCCGGGACTAGGGCTGCTCAGTGAAAAACTGTTTTTT.

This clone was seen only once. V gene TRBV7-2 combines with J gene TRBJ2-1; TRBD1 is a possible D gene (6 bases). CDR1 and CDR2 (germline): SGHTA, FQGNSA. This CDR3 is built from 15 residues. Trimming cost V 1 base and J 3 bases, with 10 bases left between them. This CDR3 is CASSLVTGHYNEQFF. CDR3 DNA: TGTGCCAGCAGCTTAGTTACAGGGCACTACAATGAGCAGTTCTTC.

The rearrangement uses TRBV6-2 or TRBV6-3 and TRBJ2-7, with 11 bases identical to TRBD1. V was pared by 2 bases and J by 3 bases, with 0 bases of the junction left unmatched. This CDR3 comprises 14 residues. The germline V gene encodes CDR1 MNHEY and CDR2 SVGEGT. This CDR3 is CASSYGTGGYEQYV. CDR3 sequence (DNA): TGTGCCAGCAGTTACGGGACAGGGGGCTACGAGCAGTACGTC.

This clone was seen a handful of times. The CDR3 DNA is TGTGCCAGCAAACCTACTAGCGGGCCATATTACTTC. It specifies CASKPTSGPYYF. This chain uses TRBV12-3 or TRBV12-4 with TRBJ2-5; 9 positions agree with TRBD2. The CDR3 runs to 12 residues. V lost 7 bases and J lost 14; bases outside the gene matches: 11.